These 7 T cell receptor beta chains originate from one sample sequenced in a study of identical twins. Via MiXCR, TCRdb re-called the 5' RACE reads, giving one row per CDR3 protein. The sample lists 500,000 to 650,000 distinct CDR3 sequences, roughly 7.2% seen once, with 1.6% in the top ten. These records were also assigned to another study, of yellow fever vaccine responses in identical twins.

What was sequenced was PBMCs. These receptors all come from a young woman in good health.

V usage is TRBV5-6 and J usage is TRBJ1-2; possibly TRBD1 for D (6 bases). V was trimmed by 4 bases and J by 4 bases, leaving 14 bases between them. The V gene's germline CDR1 is SGHDT and CDR2 YYEEEE. The CDR3 covers 14 residues. This chain's CDR3 is CASSLTTGIYGYTF. The CDR3 nucleotides read TGTGCCAGCAGCCTAACTACAGGGATCTATGGCTACACCTTC.

This clonotype has only a few counts. This rearrangement joins TRBV20-1 to TRBJ1-2, with unresolved D. This CDR3 is built from 12 residues. Germline V lookup: CDR1 DFQATT, CDR2 SNEGSKA (reference sequence). V shed 6 bases and J shed 4 bases, with 12 bases lying between them. The CDR3 bases are TGCAGTGCCAGGTTGGGCACCTATGGCTACACCTTC. Protein sequence: CSARLGTYGYTF.

This clonotype showed up just a few times. The chain recombines TRBV7-3 with TRBJ2-1, with 8 bases identical to TRBD2. The CDR3 length is 17 residues. Trimming at V came to 5 bases and at J to 0 bases, leaving 9 bases not matched to a gene. Germline lookup yields CDR1 SGHTA and CDR2 FQGTGA. CDR3 sequence reads: CASSAKGLGSSYNEQFF. The DNA of the CDR3 is TGTGCCAGCAGCGCGAAGGGACTAGGGAGCTCCTACAATGAGCAGTTCTTC.

The chain carries TRBV2 and TRBJ2-1; 9 bases agree with TRBD2. The CDR3 covers 16 residues. Germline V lookup: CDR1 SNHLY, CDR2 FYNNEI. After removal of 6 bases from V and 6 bases from J, the junction contained 12 bases not matched to a gene. The CDR3 sequence: CASSPTSGPTANEQFF. Here the CDR3 DNA reads TGTGCCAGCAGCCCGACTAGCGGCCCCACCGCCAATGAGCAGTTCTTC.

The chain's CDR3 is CASSERRGNTEAFF. CDR3 in DNA: TGCGCCAGCAGTGAGCGGCGGGGGAACACTGAAGCTTTCTTT. This rearrangement joins TRBV10-1 to TRBJ1-1; D uncertain. The germline V gene encodes CDR1 WNHNN and CDR2 SYGVQD (reference sequence). V lost 2 bases and J 1 base, leaving 8 bases between the germline ends. This CDR3 contains 14 residues.

Many counts were recorded for this clonotype. This chain connects TRBV7-9 to TRBJ1-1, with TRBD1 as a possible D gene (5 bases). Germline V gives CDR1 SEHNR, CDR2 FQNEAQ (reference sequence). Deletions cut 8 bases from V and 5 bases from J, with 12 bases between. The CDR3 loop spans 12 amino acids. CDR3 bases: TGTGCCAGCCGGGGCCCTAGTACTGAAGCTTTCTTT. This codes for CASRGPSTEAFF.

At least ten counts were recorded for this clonotype. The gene calls are TRBV12-3 or TRBV12-4 and TRBJ1-1; 7 nucleotides line up with TRBD1. Germline trimming cut 5 bases from V and 2 bases from J; bases unmatched to any gene: 5. CDR3 length equals 14 residues. This CDR3 reads CASSPQGINTEAFF. CDR3 nucleotide sequence: TGTGCCAGCAGTCCACAGGGGATAAACACTGAAGCTTTCTTT.